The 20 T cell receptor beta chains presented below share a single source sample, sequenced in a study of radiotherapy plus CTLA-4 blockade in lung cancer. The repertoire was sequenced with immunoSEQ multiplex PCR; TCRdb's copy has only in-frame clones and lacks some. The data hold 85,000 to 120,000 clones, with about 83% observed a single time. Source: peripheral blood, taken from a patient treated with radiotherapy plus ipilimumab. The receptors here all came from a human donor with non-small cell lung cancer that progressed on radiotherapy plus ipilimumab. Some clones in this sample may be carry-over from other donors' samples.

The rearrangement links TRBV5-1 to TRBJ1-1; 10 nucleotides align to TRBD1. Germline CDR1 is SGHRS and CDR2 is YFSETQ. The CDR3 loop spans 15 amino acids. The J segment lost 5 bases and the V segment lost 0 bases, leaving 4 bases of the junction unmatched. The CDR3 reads CASSLEGTGVTEAFF. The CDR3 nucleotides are TGCGCCAGCAGCTTGGAGGGGACAGGGGTGACTGAAGCTTTCTTT.

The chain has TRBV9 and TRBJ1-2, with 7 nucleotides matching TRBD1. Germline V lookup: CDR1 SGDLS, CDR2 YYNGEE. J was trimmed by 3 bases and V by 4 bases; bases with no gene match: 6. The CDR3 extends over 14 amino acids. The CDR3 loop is CASSPEGAYYGYTF. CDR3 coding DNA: TGTGCCAGCAGCCCGGAGGGGGCCTACTATGGCTACACCTTC.

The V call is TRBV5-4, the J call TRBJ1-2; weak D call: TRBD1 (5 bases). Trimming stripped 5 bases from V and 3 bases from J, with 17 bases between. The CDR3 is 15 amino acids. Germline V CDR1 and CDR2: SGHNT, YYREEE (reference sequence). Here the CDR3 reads CASSDKQTGHYGYTF. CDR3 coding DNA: TGTGCCAGCAGTGACAAACAAACAGGCCACTATGGCTACACCTTC.

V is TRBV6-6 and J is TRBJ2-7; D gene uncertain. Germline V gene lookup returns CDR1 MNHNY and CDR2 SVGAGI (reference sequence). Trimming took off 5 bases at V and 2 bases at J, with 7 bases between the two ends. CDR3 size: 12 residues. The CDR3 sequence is CASSTNPYEQYF. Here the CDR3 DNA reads TGTGCCAGCAGTACCAATCCCTACGAGCAGTACTTC.

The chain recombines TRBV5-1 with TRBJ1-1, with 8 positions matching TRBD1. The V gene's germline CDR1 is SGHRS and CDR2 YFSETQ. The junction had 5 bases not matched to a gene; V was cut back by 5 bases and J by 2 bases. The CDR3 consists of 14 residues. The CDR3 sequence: CASRGQGPNTEAFF. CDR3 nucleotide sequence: TGCGCCAGCAGAGGACAGGGCCCAAACACTGAAGCTTTCTTT.

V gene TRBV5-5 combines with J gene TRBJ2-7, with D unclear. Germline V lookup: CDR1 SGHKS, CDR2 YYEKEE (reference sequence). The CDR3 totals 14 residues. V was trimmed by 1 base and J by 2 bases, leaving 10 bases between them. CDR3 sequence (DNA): TGTGCCAGCAGCTTGTATGAAGGGACCTACGAGCAGTACTTC. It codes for CASSLYEGTYEQYF.

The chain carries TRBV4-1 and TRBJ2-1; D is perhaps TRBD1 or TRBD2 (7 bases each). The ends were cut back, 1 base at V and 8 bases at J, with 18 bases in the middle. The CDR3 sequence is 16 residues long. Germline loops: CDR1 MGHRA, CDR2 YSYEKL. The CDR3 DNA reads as TGCGCCAGCAGCCAAGCAGGGGGGGCCCTGTCGGATGAGCAGTTCTTC. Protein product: CASSQAGGALSDEQFF.

As DNA, the CDR3 is TGTGCCAGCAGCCAAGATTTCACTAGCGGGTCAGATACGCAGTATTTT. Translation: CASSQDFTSGSDTQYF. This chain links TRBV4-2 with TRBJ2-3; TRBD2 matches 9 bases. There are 16 residues in the CDR3. With 0 bases clipped from V and 4 bases from J, the junction kept 5 bases outside the gene matches. Germline V gene lookup returns CDR1 LGHNA and CDR2 YNFKEQ.

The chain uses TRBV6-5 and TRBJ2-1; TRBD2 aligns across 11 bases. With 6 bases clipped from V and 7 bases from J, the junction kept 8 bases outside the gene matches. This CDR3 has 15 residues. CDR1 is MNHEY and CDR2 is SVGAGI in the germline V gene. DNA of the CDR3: TGTGCCAGCAGCTATAGCGGGGGGGCCATAAATGAGCAGTTCTTC. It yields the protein CASSYSGGAINEQFF.

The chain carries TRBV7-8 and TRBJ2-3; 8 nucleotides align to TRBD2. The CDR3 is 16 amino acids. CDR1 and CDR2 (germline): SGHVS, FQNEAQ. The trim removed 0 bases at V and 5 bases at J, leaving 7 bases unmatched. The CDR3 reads CASSLARGGRLDTQYF. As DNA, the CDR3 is TGTGCCAGCAGCTTAGCACGGGGGGGCCGGTTAGATACGCAGTATTTT.

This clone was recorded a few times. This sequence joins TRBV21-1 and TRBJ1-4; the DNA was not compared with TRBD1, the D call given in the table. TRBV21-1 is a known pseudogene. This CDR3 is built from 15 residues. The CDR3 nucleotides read TGTGCCAGCAGCAAAGAGGGACAGGGAGGTGAAAAACTGTTTTTT. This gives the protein CASSKEGQGGEKLFF.

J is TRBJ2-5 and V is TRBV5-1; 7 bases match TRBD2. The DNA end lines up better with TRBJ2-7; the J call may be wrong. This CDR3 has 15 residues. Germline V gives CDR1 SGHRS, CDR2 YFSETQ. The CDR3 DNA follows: TGCGCCAGCAGCTTGGTAGGGGAGGGAACCTACGAGCAGTACTTC. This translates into CASSLVGEGTYEQYF.

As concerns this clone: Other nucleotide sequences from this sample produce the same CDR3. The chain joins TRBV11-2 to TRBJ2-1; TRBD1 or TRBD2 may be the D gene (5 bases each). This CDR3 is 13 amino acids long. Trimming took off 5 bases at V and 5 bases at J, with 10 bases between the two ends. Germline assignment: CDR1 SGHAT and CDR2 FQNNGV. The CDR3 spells CASSLGRNNEQFF. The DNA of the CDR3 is TGTGCCAGCAGCCTGGGACGGAACAATGAGCAGTTCTTC.

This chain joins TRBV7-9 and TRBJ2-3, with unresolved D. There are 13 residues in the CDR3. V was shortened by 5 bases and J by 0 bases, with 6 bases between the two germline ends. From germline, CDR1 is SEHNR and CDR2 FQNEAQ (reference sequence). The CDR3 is CASSRLSTDTQYF. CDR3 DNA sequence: TGTGCCAGCAGCCGCCTTAGCACAGATACGCAGTATTTT.

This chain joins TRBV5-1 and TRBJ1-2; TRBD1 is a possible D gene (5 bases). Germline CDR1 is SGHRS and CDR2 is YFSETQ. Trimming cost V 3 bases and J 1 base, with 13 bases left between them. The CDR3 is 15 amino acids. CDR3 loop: CASSSIDDSNYGYTF. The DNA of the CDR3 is TGCGCCAGCAGCTCCATCGACGACAGTAACTATGGCTACACCTTC.

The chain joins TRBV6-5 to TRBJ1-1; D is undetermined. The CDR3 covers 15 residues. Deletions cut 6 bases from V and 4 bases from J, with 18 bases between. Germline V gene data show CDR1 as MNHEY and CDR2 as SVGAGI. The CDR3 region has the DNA TGTGCCAGCAGCCCGCATGTAGTGAGAACCACTGAAGCTTTCTTT. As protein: CASSPHVVRTTEAFF.

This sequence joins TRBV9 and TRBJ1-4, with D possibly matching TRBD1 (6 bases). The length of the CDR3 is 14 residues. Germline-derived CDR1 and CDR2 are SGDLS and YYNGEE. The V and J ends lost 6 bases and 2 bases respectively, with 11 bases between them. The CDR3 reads CASTAGVTNEKLFF. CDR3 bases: TGTGCCAGCACGGCAGGGGTCACTAATGAAAAACTGTTTTTT.

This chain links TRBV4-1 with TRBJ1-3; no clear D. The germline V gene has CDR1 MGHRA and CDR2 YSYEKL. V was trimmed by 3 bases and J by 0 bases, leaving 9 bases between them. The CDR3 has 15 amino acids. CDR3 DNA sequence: TGCGCCAGCAGCCAGACCGGGATCTCTGGAAACACCATATATTTT. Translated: CASSQTGISGNTIYF.

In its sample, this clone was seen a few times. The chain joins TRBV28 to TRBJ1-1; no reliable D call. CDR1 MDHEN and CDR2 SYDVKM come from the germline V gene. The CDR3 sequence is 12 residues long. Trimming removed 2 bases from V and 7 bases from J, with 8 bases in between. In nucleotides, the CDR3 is TGTGCCAGCAGTTTAGCGGGAATTGAAGCTTTCTTT. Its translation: CASSLAGIEAFF.

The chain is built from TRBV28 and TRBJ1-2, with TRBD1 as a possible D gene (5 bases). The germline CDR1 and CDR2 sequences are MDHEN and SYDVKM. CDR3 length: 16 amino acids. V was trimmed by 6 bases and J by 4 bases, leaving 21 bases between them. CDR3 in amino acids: CASSTHVLGTGYGYTF. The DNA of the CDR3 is TGTGCCAGCAGCACGCACGTACTGGGGACTGGCTATGGCTACACCTTC.